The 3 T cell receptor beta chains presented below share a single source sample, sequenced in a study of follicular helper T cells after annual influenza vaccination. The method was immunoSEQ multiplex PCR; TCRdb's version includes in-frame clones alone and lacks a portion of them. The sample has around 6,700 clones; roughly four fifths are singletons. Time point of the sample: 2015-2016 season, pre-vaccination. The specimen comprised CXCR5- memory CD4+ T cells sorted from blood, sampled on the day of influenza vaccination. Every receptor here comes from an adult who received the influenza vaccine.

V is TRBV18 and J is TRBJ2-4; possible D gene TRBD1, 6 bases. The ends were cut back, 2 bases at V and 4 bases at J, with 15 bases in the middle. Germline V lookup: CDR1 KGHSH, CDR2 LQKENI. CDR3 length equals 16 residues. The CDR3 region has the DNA TGTGCCAGCTCACCAGGCTTTGGGGGCGCAAAAAACATTCAGTACTTC. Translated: CASSPGFGGAKNIQYF.

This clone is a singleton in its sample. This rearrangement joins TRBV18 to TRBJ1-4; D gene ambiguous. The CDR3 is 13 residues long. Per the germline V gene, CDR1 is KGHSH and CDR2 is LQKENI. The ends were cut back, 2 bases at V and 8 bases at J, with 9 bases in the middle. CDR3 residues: CASSPSNWEKLFF. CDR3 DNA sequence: TGTGCCAGCTCACCATCCAATTGGGAAAAACTGTTTTTT.

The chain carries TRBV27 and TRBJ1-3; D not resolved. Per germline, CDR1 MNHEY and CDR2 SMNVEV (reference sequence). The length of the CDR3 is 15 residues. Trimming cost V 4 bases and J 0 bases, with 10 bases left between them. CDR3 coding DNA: TGTGCCAGCAGTTCAGAGGCCTACTCTGGAAACACCATATATTTT. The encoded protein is CASSSEAYSGNTIYF.